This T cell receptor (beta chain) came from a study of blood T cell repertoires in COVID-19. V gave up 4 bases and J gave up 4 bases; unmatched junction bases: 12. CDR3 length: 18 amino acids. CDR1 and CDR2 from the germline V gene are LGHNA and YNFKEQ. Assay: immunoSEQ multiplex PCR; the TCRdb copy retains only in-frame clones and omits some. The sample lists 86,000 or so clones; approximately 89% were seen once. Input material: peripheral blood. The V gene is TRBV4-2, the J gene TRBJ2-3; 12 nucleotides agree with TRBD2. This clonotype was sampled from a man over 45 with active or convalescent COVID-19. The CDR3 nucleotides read TGTGCCAGCAGCCCAAAGACTAGCGGGGGTCCCTGGGCAGATACGCAGTATTTT. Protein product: CASSPKTSGGPWADTQYF.